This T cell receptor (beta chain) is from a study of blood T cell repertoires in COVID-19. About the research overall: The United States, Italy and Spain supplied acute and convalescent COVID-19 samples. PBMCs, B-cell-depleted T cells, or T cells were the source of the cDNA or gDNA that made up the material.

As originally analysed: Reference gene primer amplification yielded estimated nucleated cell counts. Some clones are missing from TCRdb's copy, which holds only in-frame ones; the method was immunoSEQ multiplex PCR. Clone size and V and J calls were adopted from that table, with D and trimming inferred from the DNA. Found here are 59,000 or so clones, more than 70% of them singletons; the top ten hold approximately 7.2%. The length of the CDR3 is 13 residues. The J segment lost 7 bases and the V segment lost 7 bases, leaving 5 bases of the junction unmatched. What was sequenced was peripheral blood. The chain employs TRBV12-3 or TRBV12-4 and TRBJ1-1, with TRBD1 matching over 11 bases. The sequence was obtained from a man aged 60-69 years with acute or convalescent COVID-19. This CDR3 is CASTLDRGLEAFF. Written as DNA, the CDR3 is TGTGCCAGCACCTTGGACAGGGGGCTTGAAGCTTTCTTT.